This T cell receptor (beta chain) originates from a study of T cell changes during pregnancy in multiple sclerosis. Sequencing was performed with immunoSEQ multiplex PCR; in TCRdb, only in-frame clones are kept and a portion is missing. Among some 47,000 clones listed, approximately 90% were seen once. The specimen was CD8+ T cells from peripheral blood mononuclear cells, collected after pregnancy. This TCR was sampled from a female donor in good health, enrolled as a control in a pregnancy study.

This CDR3 reads CSATGASGAFF. In DNA, the CDR3 is TGCAGCGCCACAGGGGCCAGTGGAGCTTTCTTT. The genes are TRBV29-1 and TRBJ1-1, with 7 nucleotides matching TRBD1. This CDR3 has 11 amino acids. V lost 7 bases, J lost 10 bases, and 9 bases stayed unmatched. Germline-derived CDR1 and CDR2 are SQVTM and ANQGSEA.